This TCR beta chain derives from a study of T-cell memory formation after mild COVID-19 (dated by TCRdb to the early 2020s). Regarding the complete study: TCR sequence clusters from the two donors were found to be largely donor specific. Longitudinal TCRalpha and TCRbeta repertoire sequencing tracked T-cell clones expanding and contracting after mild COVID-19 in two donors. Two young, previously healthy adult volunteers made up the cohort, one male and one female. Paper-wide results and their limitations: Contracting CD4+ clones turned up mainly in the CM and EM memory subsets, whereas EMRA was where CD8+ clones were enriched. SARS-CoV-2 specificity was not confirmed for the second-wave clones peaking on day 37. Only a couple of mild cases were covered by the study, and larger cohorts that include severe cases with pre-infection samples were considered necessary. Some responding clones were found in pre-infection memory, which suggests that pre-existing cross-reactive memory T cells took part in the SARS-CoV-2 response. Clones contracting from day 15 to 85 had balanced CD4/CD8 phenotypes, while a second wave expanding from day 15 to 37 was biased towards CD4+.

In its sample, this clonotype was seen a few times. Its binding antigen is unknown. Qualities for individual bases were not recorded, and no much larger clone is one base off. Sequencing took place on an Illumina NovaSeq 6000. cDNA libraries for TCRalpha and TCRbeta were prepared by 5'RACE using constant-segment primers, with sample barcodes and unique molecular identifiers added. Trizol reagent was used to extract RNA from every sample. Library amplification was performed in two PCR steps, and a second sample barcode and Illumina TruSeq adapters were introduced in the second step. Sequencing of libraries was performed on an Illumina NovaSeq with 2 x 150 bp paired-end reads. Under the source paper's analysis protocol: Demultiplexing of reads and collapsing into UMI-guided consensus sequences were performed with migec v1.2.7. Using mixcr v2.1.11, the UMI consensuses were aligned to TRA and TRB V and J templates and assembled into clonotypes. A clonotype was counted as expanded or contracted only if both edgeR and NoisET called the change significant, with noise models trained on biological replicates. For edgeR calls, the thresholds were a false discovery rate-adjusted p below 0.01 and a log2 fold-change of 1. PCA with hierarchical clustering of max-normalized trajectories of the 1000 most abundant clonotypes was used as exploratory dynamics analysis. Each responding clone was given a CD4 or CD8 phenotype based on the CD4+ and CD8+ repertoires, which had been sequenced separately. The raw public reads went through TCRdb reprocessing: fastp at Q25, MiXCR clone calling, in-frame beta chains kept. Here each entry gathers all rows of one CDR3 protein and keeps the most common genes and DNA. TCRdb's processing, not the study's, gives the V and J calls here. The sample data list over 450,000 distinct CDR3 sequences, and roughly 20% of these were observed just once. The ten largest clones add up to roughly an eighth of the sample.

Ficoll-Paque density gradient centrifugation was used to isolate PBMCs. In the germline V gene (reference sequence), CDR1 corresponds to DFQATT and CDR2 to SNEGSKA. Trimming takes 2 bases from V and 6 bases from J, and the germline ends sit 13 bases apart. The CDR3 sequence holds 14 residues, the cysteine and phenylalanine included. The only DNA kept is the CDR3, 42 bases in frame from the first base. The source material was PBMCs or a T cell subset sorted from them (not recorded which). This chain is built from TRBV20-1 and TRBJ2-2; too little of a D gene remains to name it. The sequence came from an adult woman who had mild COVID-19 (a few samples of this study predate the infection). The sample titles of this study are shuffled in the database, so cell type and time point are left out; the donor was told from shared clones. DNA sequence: TGCAGTGCTAGACCCCCCCCTGGGGCCGGGGAGCTGTTTTTT. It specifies CSARPPPGAGELFF.